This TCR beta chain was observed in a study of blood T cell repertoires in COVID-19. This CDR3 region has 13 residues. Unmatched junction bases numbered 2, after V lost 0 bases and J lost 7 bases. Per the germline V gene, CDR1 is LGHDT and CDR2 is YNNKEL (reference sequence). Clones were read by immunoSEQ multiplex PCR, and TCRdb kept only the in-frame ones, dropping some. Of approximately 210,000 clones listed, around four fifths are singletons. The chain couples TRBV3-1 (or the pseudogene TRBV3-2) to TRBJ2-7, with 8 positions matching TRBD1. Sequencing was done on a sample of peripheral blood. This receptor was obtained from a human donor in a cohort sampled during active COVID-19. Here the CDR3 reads CASSQDRTGEQYV. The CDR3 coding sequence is TGTGCCAGCAGCCAAGATCGGACAGGGGAGCAGTACGTC.